This TCR beta chain was documented in a study of blood T cell repertoires in COVID-19. About the research overall: Collection of acute and convalescent COVID-19 samples took place in the United States, Italy and Spain. The analysed material was cDNA or gDNA that came from T cells, B-cell-depleted T cells, or PBMCs.

The method was immunoSEQ multiplex PCR; TCRdb's version includes in-frame clones alone and lacks a portion of them. The sample lists 60,000 to 85,000 clones, about 80% occurring once. The sample holds a few counts of this clone. V lost 3 bases, J lost 3 bases, and 14 bases stayed unmatched. The CDR3 extends over 19 amino acids. Germline V gene sequence: CDR1 KGHSH, CDR2 LQKENI. This TCR was sampled from a human donor in a cohort sampled during active COVID-19. The sample consisted of peripheral blood. The chain is built from TRBV18 and TRBJ1-4, with 9 bases aligning to TRBD1. CDR3 DNA sequence: TGTGCCAGCTCACCCACCAGACAGGGGGAGAGTTGGTCTAATGAAAAACTGTTTTTT. Its protein product is CASSPTRQGESWSNEKLFF. Complete variable domain (other parts from reference TRBV18 and TRBJ1-4): NAGVMQNPRHLVRRRGQEARLRCSPMKGHSHVYWYRQLPEEGLKFMVYLQKENIIDESGMPKERFSAEFPKEGPSILRIQQVVRGDSAAYFCASSPTRQGESWSNEKLFFGSGTQLSVL.